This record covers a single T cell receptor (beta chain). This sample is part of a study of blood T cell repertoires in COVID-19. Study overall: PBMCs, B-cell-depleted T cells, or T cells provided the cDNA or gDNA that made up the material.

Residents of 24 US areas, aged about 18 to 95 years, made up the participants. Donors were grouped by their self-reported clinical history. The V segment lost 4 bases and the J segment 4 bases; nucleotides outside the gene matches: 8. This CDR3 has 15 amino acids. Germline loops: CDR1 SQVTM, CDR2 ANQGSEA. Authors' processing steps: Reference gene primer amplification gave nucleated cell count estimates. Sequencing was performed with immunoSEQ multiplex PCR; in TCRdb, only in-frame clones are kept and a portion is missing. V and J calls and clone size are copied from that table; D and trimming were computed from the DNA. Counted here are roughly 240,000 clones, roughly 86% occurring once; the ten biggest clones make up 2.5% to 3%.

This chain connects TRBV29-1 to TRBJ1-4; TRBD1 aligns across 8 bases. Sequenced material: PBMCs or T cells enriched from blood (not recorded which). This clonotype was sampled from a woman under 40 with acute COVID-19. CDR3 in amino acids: CSVALGQGLNEKLFF. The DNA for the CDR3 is TGCAGCGTTGCCCTCGGACAGGGCCTTAATGAAAAACTGTTTTTT. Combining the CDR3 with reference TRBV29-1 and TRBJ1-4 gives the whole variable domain SAVISQKPSRDICQRGTSLTIQCQVDSQVTMMFWYRQQPGQSLTLIATANQGSEATYESGFVIDKFPISRPNLTFSTLTVSNMSPEDSSIYLCSVALGQGLNEKLFFGSGTQLSVL.